This T cell receptor beta chain was recovered during a study of OX40 agonist ivuxolimab in advanced cancers. Clones were sequenced by immunoSEQ multiplex PCR, and TCRdb holds only the in-frame ones, with some missing. This table holds fewer than 80,000 clones, 70% to 90% found once. The V and J ends lost 0 bases and 6 bases, in that order; junction bases with no gene match: 8. The germline gives CDR1 SGHRS, CDR2 YFSETQ. This CDR3 spans 15 amino acids. The sequence derives from an adult with an advanced solid tumor such as melanoma, head and neck, liver or kidney cancer. The sequencing here drew on CD4+ or CD8+ T cells sorted from blood, taken in a trial of the OX40 agonist ivuxolimab. The chain carries TRBV5-1 and TRBJ2-7, with TRBD1 identical over 8 bases. The CDR3 nucleotides read TGCGCCAGCAGCTTGGCCGGTCAGGGGGCTGGCGAGCAGTACTTC. Translating it yields CASSLAGQGAGEQYF.